A selection of T cell receptor beta chains follows, all from one sample in a study of brain T cells in children with intractable seizures. Clones were read by immunoSEQ multiplex PCR, and TCRdb kept only the in-frame ones, dropping some. Among about 76,000 clones listed, under 95% were seen once. The sequences come from peripheral blood, collected at surgery. These receptors were taken from a boy in the first two years of life with tuberous sclerosis and intractable seizures. Each CDR3 is given with its conserved first and last residue. Fields, in order: V gene, J gene, D gene, clone size, CDR3 DNA, CDR3 protein. The D gene is left open where the match is weak. Where a row states a size, it is once, few, many or the class of an expanded clone; other rows omit it.

TRBV7-8,TRBJ2-5,TRBD2,NA,TGTGCCAGCAGCTTACTGCTAGCGGGAGTTCGTGAACAGACCCAGTACTTC,CASSLLLAGVREQTQYF
TRBV5-4,TRBJ1-1,NA,NA,TGTGCCAGCAGCCCTTTCAACAAGAACACTGAAGCTTTCTTT,CASSPFNKNTEAFF
TRBV5-1,TRBJ2-6,TRBD1,NA,TGCGCCAGCAGCCTAACAGGGGCTGGGGCCAACGTCCTGACTTTC,CASSLTGAGANVLTF
TRBV11-3,TRBJ2-2,NA,NA,TGTGCCAGCAGCCCCAGGGACTACACCGGGGAGCTGTTTTTT,CASSPRDYTGELFF
TRBV27,TRBJ1-2,NA,NA,TGTGCCAGCAGTTTAAGCGGCGGGAAGTATGGCTACACCTTC,CASSLSGGKYGYTF
TRBV11-2,TRBJ2-5,NA,NA,TGTGCCAGCAGCTTGCGAGAGACCCAGTACTTC,CASSLRETQYF
TRBV19,TRBJ1-4,NA,NA,TGTGCCGTTTCACTCGGGGGAAAACTGTTTTTT,CAVSLGGKLFF
TRBV6-6,TRBJ1-2,NA,NA,TGTGCCAGCAGTTACGGACGGGTGTATGGCTACACCTTC,CASSYGRVYGYTF
TRBV30,TRBJ2-3,NA,NA,TGTGCCTGGAGTGTAGTGAAGGGCACAGATACGCAGTATTTT,CAWSVVKGTDTQYF
TRBV28,TRBJ2-3,TRBD2,NA,TGTGCCAGCAGTACGGGACTAGCCGGGGTTACGGCTACGCAGTATTTT,CASSTGLAGVTATQYF
TRBV24-1,TRBJ2-7,TRBD2,NA,TGTGCCACCAGTGATCTGGGAGGGTACGAGCAGTACTTC,CATSDLGGYEQYF
TRBV27,TRBJ2-7,TRBD2,NA,TGTGCCAGCAGTTTAAACCCTAGCGGTTACTACGAGCAGTACTTC,CASSLNPSGYYEQYF
TRBV4-1,TRBJ2-7,NA,NA,TGCGCCAGCAGCCAAGACGACAGCCCAGCCTACGAGCAGTACTTC,CASSQDDSPAYEQYF
TRBV18,TRBJ2-1,NA,NA,TGTGCCAGCTCACCCCCGGACGGAGGCAATGAGCAGTTCTTC,CASSPPDGGNEQFF
TRBV19,TRBJ2-3,TRBD2,NA,TGTGCCAGTAGTACGATAGCGGGGGGGCCCTTTTGGGATACGCAGTATTTT,CASSTIAGGPFWDTQYF
TRBV11-2,TRBJ1-1,TRBD1,NA,TGTGCCAGCAGCTTAGTTCCGGGACAGCCTGAAGCTTTCTTT,CASSLVPGQPEAFF
TRBV3-1/TRBV3-2,TRBJ2-3,TRBD2,NA,TGTGCCAGCAGCCCAGCGGGGAACACAGATACGCAGTATTTT,CASSPAGNTDTQYF
TRBV7-8,TRBJ2-2,NA,NA,TGTGCCAGCAGCTTAGTTTGGACGGCCCTCGCCGGGGAGCTGTTTTTT,CASSLVWTALAGELFF
TRBV5-6,TRBJ1-1,NA,NA,TGTGCCAGCAGCTTTGGGGGGGCAACCCTGAACACTGAAGCTTTCTTT,CASSFGGATLNTEAFF
TRBV27,TRBJ2-5,NA,NA,TGTGCCAGCAGTTTATCTATCGGCAGACAAGAGACCCAGTACTTC,CASSLSIGRQETQYF
TRBV19,TRBJ1-1,NA,NA,TGTGCCAGTAGCCCGGTCGGGGAACCTGAAGCTTTCTTT,CASSPVGEPEAFF
TRBV5-1,TRBJ2-7,TRBD1,NA,TGCGCCAGCAGCTTTGGACAGGGTAGTTACGAGCAGTACTTC,CASSFGQGSYEQYF
TRBV7-8,TRBJ1-3,NA,NA,TGTGCCAGCAGCTTAGCGGCAACTGGAAACACCATATATTTT,CASSLAATGNTIYF
TRBV24-1,TRBJ1-2,TRBD1,NA,TGTGCCACCAGACAGGGGGCGTCCTATGGCTACACCTTC,CATRQGASYGYTF
TRBV7-9,TRBJ1-1,NA,NA,TGTGCCAGCAGCCCTCCCCTCGCAGGACCGAACACTGAAGCTTTCTTT,CASSPPLAGPNTEAFF
TRBV15,TRBJ2-5,NA,NA,TGTGCCACCAGCCGGGAGAAGGGTTTATATGCGGAGACCCAGTACTTC,CATSREKGLYAETQYF
TRBV3-1/TRBV3-2,TRBJ2-1,TRBD2,NA,TGTGCCAGCAGCCAAGGGGGGACTAGCCATGGTAATGAGCAGTTCTTC,CASSQGGTSHGNEQFF
TRBV5-6,TRBJ1-3,TRBD1,NA,TGTGCCAGCAGCTTGGCCGGGACAGGGTCGAACACCATATATTTT,CASSLAGTGSNTIYF
TRBV28,TRBJ2-7,NA,NA,TGTGCCAGCAGTTTATTATACGGCCCAACCTACGAGCAGTACTTC,CASSLLYGPTYEQYF
TRBV21-1,TRBJ2-2,NA,NA,TGTGCCAGCAGCAAGGATAGGGACTTCTCGAACACCGGGGAGCTGTTTTTT,CASSKDRDFSNTGELFF
TRBV9,TRBJ2-1,NA,NA,TGTGCCAGCAGCGTAGATAGTTGGGGGCGCGCGAGCTCCTACAATGAGCAGTTCTTC,CASSVDSWGRASSYNEQFF
TRBV4-1,TRBJ1-1,TRBD1,NA,TGCGCCAGCAGCCAAGGACAGGGGATGAACACTGAAGCTTTCTTT,CASSQGQGMNTEAFF
TRBV5-5,TRBJ1-5,NA,NA,TGTGCCAGCAGCTTGGAGGGAAGGCAGCCCCAGCATTTT,CASSLEGRQPQHF
TRBV30,TRBJ1-2,NA,NA,TGTGCCTGGAACCTACTACAGGGAGGGGGCTATGGCTACACCTTC,CAWNLLQGGGYGYTF
TRBV4-1,TRBJ2-5,TRBD2,NA,TGCGCCAGCAGCCCCCGGACGGGGGGGCCCCAAGAGACCCAGTACTTC,CASSPRTGGPQETQYF
TRBV11-3,TRBJ2-5,NA,NA,TGTGCCAGCAGCCCAGGACAACTCGATAGGGAGACCCAGTACTTC,CASSPGQLDRETQYF
TRBV7-9,TRBJ1-2,TRBD1,NA,TGTGCCAGCAGCACCCTAAGCATAGGGACAGGGCGAGACTATGGCTACACCTTC,CASSTLSIGTGRDYGYTF
TRBV5-6,TRBJ2-1,NA,NA,TGTGCCAGCATGGCAAGCCTCAGGTACAATGAGCAGTTCTTC,CASMASLRYNEQFF
TRBV11-2,TRBJ2-3,NA,NA,TGTGCCAGCAGCTTAGAGGGGTTAGATACGCAGTATTTT,CASSLEGLDTQYF
TRBV29-1,TRBJ1-2,TRBD1,NA,TGCAGCGTTGACCGTACAGGGGGCAAGTTTCGGAACTATGGCTACACCTTC,CSVDRTGGKFRNYGYTF
TRBV3-1/TRBV3-2,TRBJ1-3,NA,NA,TGTGCCAGCAGCCCCGAGGGTCGGCACACCATATATTTT,CASSPEGRHTIYF
TRBV5-6,TRBJ2-4,NA,NA,TGTGCCAGCAGCTGGACGGAGACCAAAAACATTCAGTACTTC,CASSWTETKNIQYF
TRBV6-6,TRBJ2-7,TRBD2,NA,TGTGCCAGCACAAACTCAGGTCTAGCGGGAGGCCACGAGCAGTACTTC,CASTNSGLAGGHEQYF
TRBV27,TRBJ1-1,NA,NA,TGTGCCAGCAGTTTATTAGGGCAGTCTGAAGCTTTCTTT,CASSLLGQSEAFF
TRBV11-2,TRBJ1-4,TRBD1,NA,TGTGCCAGCAGCTTACGACAGGGGCAGGCTAATGAAAAACTGTTTTTT,CASSLRQGQANEKLFF
TRBV2,TRBJ1-2,TRBD1,NA,TGTGCCAGCAGTGACGAAATCGACCGGGGGACAGGTCTTTTTTCCTATGGCTACACCTTC,CASSDEIDRGTGLFSYGYTF
TRBV24-1,TRBJ1-2,NA,NA,TGTGCCACCAGTGATTTGACCGGCGGCTACACCTTC,CATSDLTGGYTF
TRBV28,TRBJ2-5,TRBD1,NA,TGTGCCAGCAGTATAACCGGGACAGGGGAAGAGACCCAGTACTTC,CASSITGTGEETQYF
TRBV30,TRBJ2-2,NA,NA,TGTGCCTGGAGGGGAGGCTTGGGAGAAACCGGGGAGCTGTTTTTT,CAWRGGLGETGELFF
TRBV9,TRBJ1-1,TRBD1,once,TGTGCCAGCAGCGTAACAGGGGGCGCCCTGAACACTGAAGCTTTCTTT,CASSVTGGALNTEAFF
TRBV28,TRBJ2-4,TRBD1,NA,TGTGCCAGCAGCACCACAGGGGGCGAAAACATTCAGTACTTC,CASSTTGGENIQYF
TRBV30,TRBJ1-2,TRBD1,NA,TGTGCCTGGAGTGCGGAACAGGGGGACTATGGCTACACCTTC,CAWSAEQGDYGYTF
TRBV6-5,TRBJ1-2,TRBD1,once,TGTGCCAGCAGACCCGTCGGGACAGGCCGGGGCTACACCTTC,CASRPVGTGRGYTF
TRBV5-1,TRBJ2-3,NA,NA,TGCGCCAGCAGCTTAGGGGGAGGGCTAACAGATACGCAGTATTTT,CASSLGGGLTDTQYF
TRBV2,TRBJ1-1,NA,NA,TGTGCCAGTAGAATCCTTGGGATTATGAACACTGAAGCTTTCTTT,CASRILGIMNTEAFF
TRBV5-6,TRBJ2-7,NA,NA,TGTGCCAGCAGCTTGGCCGCTAGCTCCTACGAGCAGTACTTC,CASSLAASSYEQYF
TRBV3-1/TRBV3-2,TRBJ1-2,TRBD1,NA,TGTGCCAGCAGTTCGAACAGGGGGCGTAGAAGAAACTATGGCTACACCTTC,CASSSNRGRRRNYGYTF
TRBV29-1,TRBJ1-5,NA,NA,TGCAGAGTAGACCCCTCACCTGGACAGCCCCAGCATTTT,CRVDPSPGQPQHF
TRBV28,TRBJ2-3,TRBD2,once,TGTGCCAGCAGTTTATTAGGATGGGGGGGACCCTCCACAGATACGCAGTATTTT,CASSLLGWGGPSTDTQYF
TRBV30,TRBJ2-7,NA,NA,TGTGCCTGGAGTGAGGACTCGTACGAGCAGTACTTC,CAWSEDSYEQYF